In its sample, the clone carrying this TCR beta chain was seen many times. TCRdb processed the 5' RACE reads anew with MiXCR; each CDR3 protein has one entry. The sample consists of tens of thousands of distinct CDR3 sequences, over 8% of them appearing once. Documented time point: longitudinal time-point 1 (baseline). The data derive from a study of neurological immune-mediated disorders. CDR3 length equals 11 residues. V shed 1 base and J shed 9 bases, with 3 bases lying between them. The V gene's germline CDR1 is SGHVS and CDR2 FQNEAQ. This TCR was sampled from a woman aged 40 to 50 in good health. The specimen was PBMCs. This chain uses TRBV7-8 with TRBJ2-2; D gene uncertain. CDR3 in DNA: TGTGCCAGCAGCTTAGACCGGGAGCTGTTTTTT. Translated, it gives CASSLDRELFF. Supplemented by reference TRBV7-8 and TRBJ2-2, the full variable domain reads GAGVSQSPRYKVAKRGQDVALRCDPISGHVSLFWYQQALGQGPEFLTYFQNEAQLDKSGLPSDRFFAERPEGSVSTLKIQRTQQEDSAVYLCASSLDRELFFGEGSRLTVL.